This TCR beta chain was recorded in a study of Graves' ophthalmopathy and Graves' hyperthyroidism. RNA transcripts provided the template for amplifying TCR beta CDR3 regions. The first round was an RT-PCR with HTBI primers, and the second round was a multiplex PCR. TCRdb itself ran the multiplex PCR reads through MiXCR, one entry per CDR3 protein. This table has 500,000 to 800,000 distinct CDR3 sequences, about two fifths appearing once. Clinicians diagnosed using symptoms, serum thyroxine, TRAb, thyroid ultrasound and orbital computed tomography. CDR1 MGHDK and CDR2 SYGVNS come from the germline V gene. The CDR3 is made up of 15 amino acids. V was cut by 3 bases and J by 0 bases, with 6 bases left in between.

Sequenced sample: peripheral blood. The receptor was isolated from an adult man with Graves' ophthalmopathy. The chain is built from TRBV25-1 and TRBJ1-6; tentatively, D is TRBD1 (5 bases). CDR3 protein: CASSEGRSYNSPLHF. In DNA, the CDR3 is TGTGCCAGCAGTGAGGGGCGCTCCTATAATTCACCCCTCCACTTT.